Following are 10 T cell receptor beta chains from one sample sequenced in a study of CD8 T cell repertoires and HIV-1 epitope variants. Some clones are missing from TCRdb's copy, which holds only in-frame ones; the method was immunoSEQ multiplex PCR. The data hold some 5,000 clones, with around 69% observed a single time. No cognate antigen is known for these TCRs. Material for sequencing was cultured CD8+ T cells derived from PBMCs. These receptors originate from a male donor with HIV.

This rearrangement joins TRBV28 to TRBJ2-7, with 10 bases lining up with TRBD2. V gave up 6 bases and J gave up 4 bases; unmatched junction bases: 3. CDR1 and CDR2 from the germline V gene are MDHEN and SYDVKM. This CDR3 has 13 residues. The CDR3 region is CASRKREGYEQYF. CDR3 nucleotides: TGTGCCAGCAGGAAGCGGGAGGGGTACGAGCAGTACTTC. Full variable domain (outside the CDR3, taken from reference TRBV28 and TRBJ2-7): DVKVTQSSRYLVKRTGEKVFLECVQDMDHENMFWYRQDPGLGLRLIYFSYDVKMKEKGDIPEGYSVSREKKERFSLILESASTNQTSMYLCASRKREGYEQYFGPGTRLTVT.

This clone was seen a single time. This chain connects TRBV27 to TRBJ2-7, with a tentative D call TRBD1 (5 bases). CDR3 length: 14 amino acids. Per the germline V gene, CDR1 is MNHEY and CDR2 is SMNVEV (reference sequence). Trimming took 6 bases from V and 0 from J, leaving 12 bases between them. CDR3 protein: CASRSTGDSYEQYF. The CDR3 DNA is TGTGCCAGCAGATCTACAGGAGACTCCTACGAGCAGTACTTC.

This sequence joins TRBV29-1 and TRBJ2-1, with 8 bases aligning to TRBD2. CDR3 size: 15 residues. Germline CDR1 and CDR2: SQVTM and ANQGSEA. With V trimmed by 4 bases and J by 4 bases, 9 bases remained unmatched. The DNA for the CDR3 is TGCAGCGTTGCAGCGGGAGAACTCACTTACAATGAGCAGTTCTTC. Translated, it gives CSVAAGELTYNEQFF.

The chain joins TRBV5-1 to TRBJ2-1; 8 bases line up with TRBD1. V shed 5 bases, J shed 8 bases, and the junction held 6 bases outside the gene matches. CDR1 is SGHRS and CDR2 is YFSETQ in the germline V gene. The CDR3 extends over 13 amino acids. The CDR3 is CASSPDRAHEQFF. DNA of the CDR3: TGCGCCAGCAGTCCGGACAGGGCACATGAGCAGTTCTTC.

The chain joins TRBV2 to TRBJ2-1; 9 bases are shared with TRBD1. Per the germline V gene, CDR1 is SNHLY and CDR2 is FYNNEI. This CDR3 spans 16 amino acids. J gave up 5 bases and V 6 bases, and 11 bases lay outside the gene matches. CDR3 residues: CASRERTGEPHNEQFF. The CDR3 DNA is TGTGCCAGCAGAGAGCGGACAGGGGAGCCCCACAATGAGCAGTTCTTC. The full variable domain, with the rest looked up from reference TRBV2 and TRBJ2-1, is EPEVTQTPSHQVTQMGQEVILRCVPISNHLYFYWYRQILGQKVEFLVSFYNNEISEKSEIFDDQFSVERPDGSNFTLKIRSTKLEDSAMYFCASRERTGEPHNEQFFGPGTRLTVL.

The chain combines TRBV29-1 with TRBJ1-2; a weak D match, TRBD1 (6 bases). V was pared by 8 bases and J by 4 bases, with 14 bases between. CDR1 is SQVTM and CDR2 is ANQGSEA in the germline V gene. This CDR3 is built from 12 residues. CDR3 nucleotides: TGCAGCACGACTCAGGGGAGCTATGGCTACACCTTC. Its protein product is CSTTQGSYGYTF. Variable domain in full (rest from reference TRBV29-1 and TRBJ1-2): SAVISQKPSRDICQRGTSLTIQCQVDSQVTMMFWYRQQPGQSLTLIATANQGSEATYESGFVIDKFPISRPNLTFSTLTVSNMSPEDSSIYLCSTTQGSYGYTFGSGTRLTVV.

V and J are TRBV25-1 and TRBJ1-4; no firm D call. V was clipped by 4 bases and J by 4 bases, with 13 bases between them. CDR3 length equals 15 residues. Germline V gene sequence: CDR1 MGHDK, CDR2 SYGVNS. CDR3 DNA: TGTGCCAGCAGTGTTCCAATACGTATTAATGAAAAACTGTTTTTT. As protein: CASSVPIRINEKLFF.

V gene TRBV7-8 combines with J gene TRBJ2-1, with 9 bases matching TRBD2. V dropped 4 bases and J dropped 5; count of bases not matched to a gene: 9. Germline CDR1 reads SGHVS; CDR2 reads FQNEAQ. CDR3 length: 16 amino acids. CDR3 region: CASSSSIAGVDNEQFF. CDR3 nucleotide sequence: TGTGCCAGCAGCTCATCAATAGCGGGAGTAGACAATGAGCAGTTCTTC. The full variable domain, rest sourced from reference TRBV7-8 and TRBJ2-1, is GAGVSQSPRYKVAKRGQDVALRCDPISGHVSLFWYQQALGQGPEFLTYFQNEAQLDKSGLPSDRFFAERPEGSVSTLKIQRTQQEDSAVYLCASSSSIAGVDNEQFFGPGTRLTVL.

The V gene is TRBV5-1, the J gene TRBJ1-1; 9 bases align to TRBD1. Germline loops: CDR1 SGHRS, CDR2 YFSETQ. V lost 5 bases, J lost 4 bases, and 6 bases stayed unmatched. The CDR3 loop spans 14 amino acids. CDR3 sequence: CASRQGAESTEAFF. The CDR3 DNA reads TGCGCCAGCAGACAGGGGGCGGAAAGCACTGAAGCTTTCTTT.

The rearrangement joins TRBV2 to TRBJ2-7; TRBD1 matches at 11 bases. Looked up from germline, CDR1 is SNHLY and CDR2 is FYNNEI. V lost 0 bases and J lost 7; bases outside the gene matches: 5. The CDR3 covers 15 residues. In DNA, the CDR3 is TGTGCCAGCAGTGAAGCTGGACAGGGGGCGTGGGAGCAGTACTTC. It yields the protein CASSEAGQGAWEQYF.